The present T cell receptor (beta chain) was sequenced within a study of cytomegalovirus exposure and HLA in healthy donors. Turning to the study itself: An earlier analysis identified approximately 120 million unique TCR beta sequences in about 200 million T cells. Approximately 81% of 398 genotyped donors fell in the Caucasian-associated ancestry cluster.

Primers: 60 Vbeta forward and 13 Jbeta reverse. Sequencing used immunoSEQ multiplex PCR; TCRdb keeps in-frame clones, though not all of them. The data contain about 93,000 clones, 82% of them singletons. This CDR3 is 16 amino acids long. Germline V lookup: CDR1 MDHEN, CDR2 SYDVKM. V trimming: 3 bases; J trimming: 5 bases; junction bases outside the gene matches: 10. The sequencing input was PBMCs. The chain is built from TRBV28 and TRBJ2-7, with TRBD2 matching 10 bases. This TCR was sampled from a man between 45 and 60 years old in good health and CMV-seronegative. CDR3 nucleotides: TGTGCCAGCAGTTTCCTTTACGCTAGCGGGAGCGACGAGCAGTACTTC. Its protein product is CASSFLYASGSDEQYF.